This TCR beta chain was found in a study of blood T cells in healthy people across ages. Study overall: Per two T cells, about one barcoded beta molecule was captured through template switching.

Study conclusions and caveats: Whereas aged donors had fewer naive CD4+ cells, long-lived donors had more of them and higher diversity.

Germline V lookup: CDR1 KGHDR, CDR2 SFDVKD. The CDR3 covers 15 residues. With 3 bases clipped from V and 8 bases from J, the junction kept 8 bases outside the gene matches. A second PCR of 7 to 11 cycles used a sample-barcoded 5' primer and a J-beta primer mix. Researchers report that a template-switch adaptor with 12 random nucleotides tagged each cDNA molecule. TCRdb recomputed calls from the 5' RACE reads with MiXCR, one row per CDR3 protein. The sample includes 850,000 or so distinct CDR3 sequences, around 30% of them seen just once. On this clonotype itself: Antigen: not known.

The sample was blood. This receptor was identified in a woman aged 80 or over in good health. The rearrangement uses TRBV24-1 and TRBJ1-4, with TRBD1 matching 7 bases. The CDR3 bases are TGTGCCACCAGTGATACCGAGGGGGCCGGAGAAAAACTGTTTTTT. It yields the protein CATSDTEGAGEKLFF.